What follows are 24 T cell receptor beta chains derived from one specimen sequenced in a study of T cell changes during pregnancy in multiple sclerosis (dated 2019 in TCRdb). The library was built by means of the immunoSEQ multiplex PCR assay. TCRdb limited this immuneACCESS table to in-frame rearrangements with V and J called. A share of clones is missing; checked studies link under half to unresolved V genes, and the rest is unexplained. Counted in this sample were about 51,000 clones; approximately 94% of them appeared once. Jointly, the top ten make up around 0.58% of the sample. This material consisted of CD4+ T cells from peripheral blood mononuclear cells, taken in the second trimester of pregnancy. The receptors derive from a female donor with multiple sclerosis, enrolled in a pregnancy study.

V gene TRBV19 combines with J gene TRBJ2-3; 8 bases are a match to TRBD2. The CDR3 loop spans 15 amino acids. CDR1 LNHDA and CDR2 SQIVND come from the germline V gene (reference sequence). Trimming at V came to 5 bases and at J to 3 bases, leaving 7 bases not matched to a gene. The CDR3 is CASSSTGGLTDTQYF. The CDR3 DNA reads as TGTGCCAGTAGTTCAACGGGGGGGCTTACAGATACGCAGTATTTT.

The V gene is TRBV18, the J gene TRBJ1-1; TRBD1 matches 11 bases. Trimming removed 8 bases from V and 2 bases from J; junction bases left unmatched: 7. In germline, CDR1 is KGHSH, CDR2 LQKENI. CDR3 length: 15 residues. CDR3 amino acids: CASHGTGGVNTEAFF. The DNA for the CDR3 is TGTGCCAGCCATGGGACAGGGGGTGTCAACACTGAAGCTTTCTTT. Variable domain in full (rest from reference TRBV18 and TRBJ1-1): NAGVMQNPRHLVRRRGQEARLRCSPMKGHSHVYWYRQLPEEGLKFMVYLQKENIIDESGMPKERFSAEFPKEGPSILRIQQVVRGDSAAYFCASHGTGGVNTEAFFGQGTRLTVV.

The J gene is TRBJ2-2, the V gene TRBV6-6; 7 bases are shared with TRBD1. CDR1 is MNHNY and CDR2 is SVGAGI in the germline V gene (reference sequence). Losses at the gene ends were 3 bases for V and 5 bases for J; bases not matched to a gene: 6. The CDR3 totals 15 residues. Here the CDR3 reads CASSYGSGGTGELFF. CDR3 coding DNA: TGTGCCAGCAGTTATGGGTCAGGGGGTACCGGGGAGCTGTTTTTT.

V is TRBV27 and J is TRBJ1-5; a possible D gene is TRBD1 (5 bases). Germline-derived CDR1 and CDR2 are MNHEY and SMNVEV (reference sequence). The CDR3 consists of 16 residues. The V and J ends lost 2 bases and 3 bases respectively, with 14 bases between them. The CDR3 loop reads CASSLIIGDFNQPQHF. The CDR3 coding sequence is TGTGCCAGCAGTTTAATAATCGGGGACTTCAATCAGCCCCAGCATTTT.

The gene calls are TRBV2 and TRBJ2-1; 9 positions match TRBD1. Trimming at V came to 5 bases and at J to 3 bases, leaving 2 bases not matched to a gene. There are 14 residues in the CDR3. Per germline, CDR1 SNHLY and CDR2 FYNNEI. CDR3 DNA: TGTGCCAGCAGTTACAGGGGGCTCTACAATGAGCAGTTCTTC. Translation: CASSYRGLYNEQFF. Full variable domain (missing parts from reference TRBV2 and TRBJ2-1): EPEVTQTPSHQVTQMGQEVILRCVPISNHLYFYWYRQILGQKVEFLVSFYNNEISEKSEIFDDQFSVERPDGSNFTLKIRSTKLEDSAMYFCASSYRGLYNEQFFGPGTRLTVL.

V is TRBV4-2 and J is TRBJ1-4, with 8 positions matching TRBD1. V shed 3 bases and J 8 bases; nucleotides not matched to a gene: 11. The CDR3 covers 16 residues. Germline values: CDR1 LGHNA, CDR2 YNFKEQ. The CDR3 DNA is TGTGCCAGCAGCCAGCGCCGGGACAGGAGAGGGGAAAAACTGTTTTTT. Its translation: CASSQRRDRRGEKLFF.

The chain has TRBV5-4 and TRBJ2-1; TRBD2 agrees at 14 bases. Per germline, CDR1 SGHNT and CDR2 YYREEE (reference sequence). V lost 4 bases to trimming and J lost 3 bases; unmatched junction nucleotides: 6. The CDR3 consists of 17 residues. The CDR3 spells CASSTRLAGGVYNEQFF. Here the CDR3 DNA reads TGTGCCAGCAGCACCCGACTAGCGGGGGGGGTCTACAATGAGCAGTTCTTC.

The V and J genes are TRBV6-6 and TRBJ1-1; TRBD1 aligns across 7 bases. This CDR3 contains 13 residues. The V gene end was trimmed by 8 bases and the J gene end by 1 base; junction bases not matched to a gene: 4. Germline V gene lookup returns CDR1 MNHNY and CDR2 SVGAGI (reference sequence). CDR3 in amino acids: CASGRTGNTEAFF. The DNA of the CDR3 is TGTGCCAGCGGGAGGACAGGGAACACTGAAGCTTTCTTT.

The V and J genes are TRBV4-3 and TRBJ2-2; 8 bases match TRBD1. V shed 0 bases and J 3 bases; nucleotides not matched to a gene: 12. The V gene's germline CDR1 is LGHNA and CDR2 YSLEER. The CDR3 covers 19 residues. CDR3 DNA: TGCGCCAGCAGCCAAGAAGTCGGGGCAGGGGGCGTCCACACCGGGGAGCTGTTTTTT. Amino acid sequence: CASSQEVGAGGVHTGELFF.

The V call is TRBV5-1, the J call TRBJ1-1, with D perhaps matching TRBD1 (5 bases). Per the germline V gene, CDR1 is SGHRS and CDR2 is YFSETQ. Trimming took off 4 bases at V and 3 bases at J, with 10 bases between the two ends. This CDR3 has 13 amino acids. The CDR3 DNA reads TGCGCCAGCAGCCCGGGACTCGACACTGAAGCTTTCTTT. Translated, it gives CASSPGLDTEAFF.

The chain joins TRBV7-9 to TRBJ2-5; 9 bases match TRBD2. CDR3 length: 16 residues. After removal of 2 bases from V and 2 bases from J, the junction contained 6 bases not matched to a gene. Per the germline V gene, CDR1 is SEHNR and CDR2 is FQNEAQ (reference sequence). The CDR3 DNA follows: TGTGCCAGCAGCTTACTCGCGGGGGGGCCGCAAGAGACCCAGTACTTC. Its translation: CASSLLAGGPQETQYF.

This clone has just one count. This chain connects TRBV14 to TRBJ2-3; D not certain. Germline CDR1 and CDR2: SGHDN and FVKESK. The CDR3 consists of 15 residues. Deletions cut 2 bases from V and 1 base from J, with 10 bases between. The CDR3: CASSQHQVGTDTQYF. Written as DNA, the CDR3 is TGTGCCAGCAGCCAACACCAGGTCGGCACAGATACGCAGTATTTT. Full variable domain (missing parts from reference TRBV14 and TRBJ2-3): EAGVTQFPSHSVIEKGQTVTLRCDPISGHDNLYWYRRVMGKEIKFLLHFVKESKQDESGMPNNRFLAERTGGTYSTLKVQPAELEDSGVYFCASSQHQVGTDTQYFGPGTRLTVL.

This rearrangement joins TRBV4-2 to TRBJ1-1; tentative D call: TRBD1 (5 bases). The germline V gene encodes CDR1 LGHNA and CDR2 YNFKEQ. The CDR3 has 15 residues. The V gene lost 5 bases and the J gene lost 4 bases, with 17 bases spanning the gap. CDR3 in amino acids: CASSLMGRAATEAFF. The CDR3 DNA reads as TGTGCCAGCAGCTTGATGGGCAGGGCGGCCACTGAAGCTTTCTTT.

The V call is TRBV7-9, the J call TRBJ1-1; 9 bases map to TRBD1. With V trimmed by 5 bases and J by 3 bases, 13 bases remained unmatched. There are 17 residues in the CDR3. Germline CDR1 is SEHNR and CDR2 is FQNEAQ (reference sequence). The CDR3 loop reads CASSPWTGARADTEAFF. The CDR3 DNA is TGTGCCAGCAGCCCCTGGACAGGGGCTCGGGCCGACACTGAAGCTTTCTTT.

The V call is TRBV2, the J call TRBJ1-4; D possibly corresponds to TRBD1 (5 bases). Per the germline V gene, CDR1 is SNHLY and CDR2 is FYNNEI. The CDR3 loop spans 14 amino acids. V lost 8 bases to trimming and J lost 7 bases, with 17 bases between them. The CDR3 sequence: CASHSGGIGEKLFF. The CDR3 DNA reads as TGTGCCAGCCACTCGGGGGGGATCGGTGAAAAACTGTTTTTT.

J is TRBJ2-1 and V is TRBV5-1; the match to TRBD2 covers 9 bases. The trim removed 1 base at V and 7 bases at J, leaving 15 bases unmatched. The CDR3 is 18 residues long. Germline V gives CDR1 SGHRS, CDR2 YFSETQ. This CDR3 is CASSLIGLAMTGGNEQFF. In DNA form, the CDR3 reads TGCGCCAGCAGCTTGATCGGACTAGCGATGACGGGGGGGAATGAGCAGTTCTTC.

This chain joins TRBV14 and TRBJ2-2, with no clear D. With 2 bases removed from V and 6 bases from J, the gap between germline ends came to 7 bases. Per the germline V gene, CDR1 is SGHDN and CDR2 is FVKESK. The CDR3 length is 13 residues. For the CDR3, the DNA is TGTGCCAGCAGCCAACAGGCCTCCGGGGAGCTGTTTTTT. This sequence encodes CASSQQASGELFF.

The rearrangement joins TRBV9 to TRBJ1-1; D is possibly TRBD1 (5 bases). Looked up from germline, CDR1 is SGDLS and CDR2 is YYNGEE. The ends were cut back, 0 bases at V and 2 bases at J, with 8 bases in the middle. CDR3 size: 14 residues. CDR3 in amino acids: CASSVVTENTEAFF. The CDR3, as DNA: TGTGCCAGCAGCGTAGTGACAGAAAACACTGAAGCTTTCTTT.

The chain employs TRBV19 and TRBJ2-5; 8 bases map to TRBD2. The CDR3 runs 14 residues. The germline V gene has CDR1 LNHDA and CDR2 SQIVND (reference sequence). V shed 1 base and J 6 bases; nucleotides not matched to a gene: 4. CDR3 sequence: CASSIVGLAKTQYF. CDR3 DNA: TGTGCCAGTAGTATAGTTGGACTAGCAAAGACCCAGTACTTC.

The chain combines TRBV18 with TRBJ2-3; 12 bases are shared with TRBD2. The J segment lost 0 bases and the V segment lost 5 bases, leaving 3 bases of the junction unmatched. The germline V gene has CDR1 KGHSH and CDR2 LQKENI. The CDR3 consists of 16 residues. Written as DNA, the CDR3 is TGTGCCAGCTCAGCGACTAGCGGGGGTAGCACAGATACGCAGTATTTT. The encoded protein is CASSATSGGSTDTQYF.

This clone was seen once. CDR3 sequence reads: CASSLGVPGQRGGYTF. The CDR3 nucleotides are TGTGCCAGCAGCTTAGGAGTCCCGGGACAGAGGGGTGGCTACACCTTC. The chain links TRBV7-3 to TRBJ1-2, with 7 bases matching TRBD1. With V trimmed by 2 bases and J by 7 bases, 13 bases remained unmatched. CDR1 is SGHTA, CDR2 FQGTGA, per germline. The CDR3 extends over 16 amino acids.

The chain uses TRBV6-5 and TRBJ1-6, with D maybe TRBD1 (6 bases). The CDR3 spans 14 residues. V was pared by 6 bases and J by 5 bases, with 11 bases between. The germline V gene encodes CDR1 MNHEY and CDR2 SVGAGI. The CDR3 sequence is CASRAWTDNSPLHF. Written as DNA, the CDR3 is TGTGCCAGCAGAGCATGGACAGATAATTCACCCCTCCACTTT.

CDR3 sequence: CASSYAPGTGNTIYF. In DNA form, the CDR3 reads TGTGCCAGCAGTTATGCCCCGGGGACTGGAAACACCATATATTTT. J is TRBJ1-3 and V is TRBV6-6; D is unclear. Per the germline V gene, CDR1 is MNHNY and CDR2 is SVGAGI (reference sequence). CDR3 size: 15 residues. Trimming took 3 bases from V and 2 from J, leaving 11 bases between them.

The chain combines TRBV12-5 with TRBJ2-6; maybe TRBD1 (6 bases). The CDR3 runs to 21 residues. CDR1 is LGHNT and CDR2 is FRNRAP in the germline V gene. V lost 3 bases and J lost 0, with 24 bases in between. CDR3 amino acids: CASGFLTTPGQILSGANVLTF. The CDR3 DNA reads TGTGCTAGTGGTTTCCTCACTACCCCGGGACAAATCCTCTCTGGGGCCAACGTCCTGACTTTC.